The sequence of this T cell receptor beta chain was determined in a study of blood T cells in healthy people across ages. The germline CDR1 and CDR2 sequences are MGHRA and YSYEKL. The CDR3 totals 14 residues. V was cut by 3 bases and J by 6 bases, with 15 bases left in between. The authors drew around 9.3 milliliters of peripheral blood from each donor. Primed by a sample-barcoded 5' primer and a J-beta primer mix, a second PCR proceeded for roughly 6 to 12 cycles. MiXCR, applied by TCRdb to the 5' RACE reads, yields one record per CDR3 protein. The sample lists hundreds of thousands of distinct CDR3 sequences; roughly 25% were seen once. On this clonotype itself: Its antigen is unidentified.

Study-wide findings and caveats: Estimates of diversity drawn from one million T cells were considered underestimates. Among long-lived donors, naive CD4+ cells were more numerous and diversity higher than in aged donors.

These data also formed part of another study, on T cells of mothers and their children. That work contributes: Overlap measured in related mother-child pairs was slightly, non-significantly higher than in unrelated pairs.

The TCR comes from a boy aged 5-17 years in good health. Input material: blood. This chain uses TRBV4-1 with TRBJ2-7; D is possibly TRBD2 (5 bases). CDR3: CASSHPGLSTEQYF. The CDR3 DNA is TGCGCCAGCAGCCATCCCGGACTCTCGACCGAGCAGTACTTC.